The 20 T cell receptor beta chains in this list originate from one sample, sequenced in a study of blood T cell repertoires in COVID-19. Profiled with immunoSEQ multiplex PCR; TCRdb holds only in-frame clones, not every one. The table has roughly 280,000 clones, around 80% seen once. The sample comprised peripheral blood. These TCRs come from a man in his sixties with acute or convalescent COVID-19.

This chain's CDR3 is CASSPDRYGYTF. CDR3 in DNA: TGTGCCAGCAGTCCCGACAGATATGGCTACACCTTC. The V and J genes are TRBV28 and TRBJ1-2, with a possible D match to TRBD1 (5 bases). Germline assignment: CDR1 MDHEN and CDR2 SYDVKM. V was pared by 5 bases and J by 5 bases, with 9 bases between. This CDR3 has 12 amino acids.

This clone was seen once. The chain carries TRBV3-1 (or the pseudogene TRBV3-2) and TRBJ2-7; possibly TRBD1 for D (5 bases). The germline V gene has CDR1 LGHDT and CDR2 YNNKEL (reference sequence). The CDR3 loop spans 15 amino acids. Trimming shortened V by 4 bases and J by 0 bases, and 13 bases separated the two germline ends. In DNA, the CDR3 is TGTGCCAGCAGCCTGGGCCAGGGATACTCCTACGAGCAGTACTTC. It yields the protein CASSLGQGYSYEQYF.

The chain carries TRBV19 and TRBJ2-1, with 8 bases lining up with TRBD1. The CDR3 runs to 13 residues. J gave up 8 bases and V 4 bases, and 4 bases lay outside the gene matches. Looked up from germline, CDR1 is LNHDA and CDR2 is SQIVND (reference sequence). The CDR3 region has the DNA TGTGCCAGTAGTACAGGGGGCAAGGATGAGCAGTTCTTC. As protein: CASSTGGKDEQFF.

The V call is TRBV6-1, the J call TRBJ1-1, with unresolved D. Deletions cut 2 bases from V and 0 bases from J, with 4 bases between. Per germline, CDR1 MNHNS and CDR2 SASEGT. The CDR3 has 13 residues. CDR3 protein: CASSESVNTEAFF. The CDR3, as DNA: TGTGCCAGCAGTGAATCCGTGAACACTGAAGCTTTCTTT.

The chain uses TRBV12-5 and TRBJ2-3, with 7 positions matching TRBD1. The V gene's germline CDR1 is LGHNT and CDR2 FRNRAP. The CDR3 runs to 15 residues. Trimming cost V 5 bases and J 0 bases; bases outside gene matches: 5. CDR3: CASGPQGVSTDTQYF. CDR3 DNA: TGTGCTAGTGGTCCCCAGGGGGTTAGCACAGATACGCAGTATTTT.

Details on this clone: The junction and the germline gene differ at one end; a read error may be behind it. This sequence joins TRBV19 and TRBJ1-2, with D perhaps TRBD1 (6 bases). This CDR3 region has 13 residues. Germline CDR1 LNHDA, CDR2 SQIVND (reference sequence). This CDR3 is CTSSRQVSNGYTF. The CDR3 DNA follows: TGTACCAGTAGTCGACAGGTATCCAATGGCTACACCTTC.

The chain carries TRBV5-4 and TRBJ1-1; 11 nucleotides align to TRBD1. The CDR3 totals 15 residues. Germline V gene data show CDR1 as SGHNT and CDR2 as YYREEE (reference sequence). The ends lost 2 bases at V and 4 bases at J; junction bases unmatched: 4. CDR3 sequence reads: CASSFGQGASTEAFF. For the CDR3, the DNA is TGTGCCAGCAGCTTCGGACAGGGGGCGAGCACTGAAGCTTTCTTT.

This clone occurred once. The chain links TRBV6-6 to TRBJ2-5, with TRBD2 identical over 13 bases. From germline, CDR1 is MNHNY and CDR2 SVGAGI (reference sequence). The CDR3 sequence is 15 residues long. J lost 2 bases, V lost 6 bases, and 3 bases had no gene match. In DNA form, the CDR3 reads TGTGCCAGCAGACCGGGACTAGCGGGACAAGAGACCCAGTACTTC. It encodes CASRPGLAGQETQYF.

The J gene is TRBJ1-3, the V gene TRBV19, with 12 bases matching TRBD1. The CDR3 totals 15 residues. Germline V gene sequence: CDR1 LNHDA, CDR2 SQIVND (reference sequence). With V trimmed by 9 bases and J by 0 bases, 3 bases remained unmatched. The CDR3 DNA follows: TGTGCCAGCAGGGACAGGGGGCTCTCTGGAAACACCATATATTTT. It specifies CASRDRGLSGNTIYF. The full variable domain, rest sourced from reference TRBV19 and TRBJ1-3, is DGGITQSPKYLFRKEGQNVTLSCEQNLNHDAMYWYRQDPGQGLRLIYYSQIVNDFQKGDIAEGYSVSREKKESFPLTVTSAQKNPTAFYLCASRDRGLSGNTIYFGEGSWLTVV.

The chain recombines TRBV4-2 with TRBJ1-5; D perhaps matches TRBD1 (5 bases). With 0 bases removed from V and 5 bases from J, the gap between germline ends came to 11 bases. Germline CDR1 and CDR2: LGHNA and YNFKEQ. The CDR3 covers 15 residues. Here the CDR3 DNA reads TGTGCCAGCAGCCAAGATTCAGGGAGGGATCAGCCCCAGCATTTT. Protein product: CASSQDSGRDQPQHF.

The rearrangement uses TRBV14 and TRBJ1-1; D may be TRBD1 (5 bases). The CDR3 has 13 amino acids. Germline V gene lookup returns CDR1 SGHDN and CDR2 FVKESK. Trimming pared 5 bases from V and 4 bases from J, leaving 11 bases between. CDR3 nucleotide sequence: TGTGCCAGCAGCTTAGGGGATCTCACTGAAGCTTTCTTT. Protein: CASSLGDLTEAFF.

J is TRBJ2-1 and V is TRBV7-9; D is possibly TRBD2 (6 bases). V lost 4 bases and J 4 bases, leaving 20 bases between the germline ends. Germline CDR1 reads SEHNR; CDR2 reads FQNEAQ (reference sequence). This CDR3 has 17 residues. The CDR3 coding sequence is TGTGCCAGCAGCTCCTGGATGGGGGACCGGGGGTACAATGAGCAGTTCTTC. It encodes CASSSWMGDRGYNEQFF.

This chain uses TRBV5-6 with TRBJ2-1, with 9 bases lining up with TRBD1. The germline V gene encodes CDR1 SGHDT and CDR2 YYEEEE. Germline trimming cut 3 bases from V and 2 bases from J; bases unmatched to any gene: 9. The CDR3 has 17 residues. The CDR3 coding sequence is TGTGCCAGCAGCTACGGAGGGGGACAGGGACCCTACAATGAGCAGTTCTTC. Translation gives CASSYGGGQGPYNEQFF.

The chain has TRBV5-4 and TRBJ1-2, with TRBD1 as a possible D gene (6 bases). Trimming took off 4 bases at V and 4 bases at J, with 14 bases between the two ends. The CDR3 has 14 residues. Germline loops: CDR1 SGHNT, CDR2 YYREEE (reference sequence). CDR3 DNA sequence: TGTGCCAGCAGCCAAATACAGGGCTCCTATGGCTACACCTTC. It codes for CASSQIQGSYGYTF.

The V and J genes are TRBV7-9 and TRBJ2-2; a weak D match, TRBD2 (6 bases). Per germline, CDR1 SEHNR and CDR2 FQNEAQ (reference sequence). Between the trimmed V and J ends, which lost 1 base and 4 bases, there was a span of 16 bases. The CDR3 covers 17 residues. Written as DNA, the CDR3 is TGTGCCAGCAGCTTAGAGGCACCCTCGCGGGGCACCGGGGAGCTGTTTTTT. It encodes CASSLEAPSRGTGELFF.

V and J are TRBV7-8 and TRBJ1-6; 8 bases match TRBD1. Germline V gene data show CDR1 as SGHVS and CDR2 as FQNEAQ. The ends lost 0 bases at V and 2 bases at J; junction bases unmatched: 9. This CDR3 contains 19 residues. The CDR3 DNA follows: TGTGCCAGCAGCTTAGCTCCAGGGGGCGCCGGCGCCTATAATTCACCCCTCCACTTT. Translated, it gives CASSLAPGGAGAYNSPLHF. Full variable domain (outside the CDR3, taken from reference TRBV7-8 and TRBJ1-6): GAGVSQSPRYKVAKRGQDVALRCDPISGHVSLFWYQQALGQGPEFLTYFQNEAQLDKSGLPSDRFFAERPEGSVSTLKIQRTQQEDSAVYLCASSLAPGGAGAYNSPLHFGNGTRLTVT.

The CDR3 sequence: CASSLFTDTQYF. The CDR3 region has the DNA TGTGCCAGCAGCCTCTTTACAGATACGCAGTATTTT. The V gene is TRBV7-2, the J gene TRBJ2-3, with unresolved D. The CDR3 has 12 residues. In germline, CDR1 is SGHTA, CDR2 FQGNSA. V lost 5 bases and J lost 3, with 6 bases in between.

V is TRBV30 and J is TRBJ2-7; 8 bases match TRBD1. This CDR3 has 13 amino acids. Germline V lookup: CDR1 GTSNPN, CDR2 SVGIG (reference sequence). Trimming removed 7 bases from V and 0 bases from J; junction bases left unmatched: 5. Here the CDR3 reads CAFGTGVSYEQYF. The DNA of the CDR3 is TGTGCCTTCGGGACAGGAGTCTCCTACGAGCAGTACTTC.

The chain couples TRBV19 to TRBJ2-7, with a tentative D call TRBD2 (6 bases). V gave up 5 bases and J gave up 3 bases, with 20 bases separating them. There are 16 residues in the CDR3. The germline V gene has CDR1 LNHDA and CDR2 SQIVND (reference sequence). The DNA for the CDR3 is TGTGCCAGTAGTTCCCCCCGGGGAGGTACGGGCTACGAGCAGTACTTC. Its protein is CASSSPRGGTGYEQYF.

The V gene is TRBV6-2 or TRBV6-3, the J gene TRBJ1-1; TRBD1 matches 7 bases. V shed 6 bases and J 5 bases; nucleotides not matched to a gene: 9. The CDR3 contains 14 residues. Germline V gene lookup returns CDR1 MNHEY and CDR2 SVGEGT. CDR3 residues: CASSSQGSRTEAFF. The CDR3 DNA reads TGTGCCAGCAGCTCACAGGGGAGTCGGACTGAAGCTTTCTTT.